Shown below are 18 T cell receptor beta chains from a single sample sequenced in a study of radiotherapy plus CTLA-4 blockade in lung cancer. Generated by immunoSEQ multiplex PCR, the TCRdb table keeps only in-frame clones and is missing some. The sample has some 73,000 clones; less than 85% are singletons. The sequencing used peripheral blood, collected from a patient treated with radiotherapy plus ipilimumab. These TCRs come from a human donor with non-small cell lung cancer who had stable disease on radiotherapy plus ipilimumab.

CDR3 protein: CASSSSSYEQYF. Here the CDR3 DNA reads TGCGCCAGCAGCTCGAGCTCCTACGAGCAGTACTTC. The genes are TRBV5-1 and TRBJ2-7, with D hard to call. Germline CDR1 and CDR2: SGHRS and YFSETQ. This CDR3 has 12 residues. Trimming took off 3 bases at V and 0 bases at J, with 4 bases between the two ends.

The J gene is TRBJ2-3, the V gene TRBV19, with D possibly being TRBD1 (7 bases). The CDR3 loop spans 18 amino acids. Germline V gene lookup returns CDR1 LNHDA and CDR2 SQIVND (reference sequence). Trimming shortened V by 5 bases and J by 1 base, and 22 bases separated the two germline ends. The CDR3 protein is CASSSWGDSVLGTDTQYF. For the CDR3, the DNA is TGTGCCAGTAGTTCCTGGGGGGACAGCGTGTTGGGCACAGATACGCAGTATTTT.

V gene TRBV5-1 combines with J gene TRBJ2-5; 8 bases match TRBD2. CDR1 is SGHRS, CDR2 YFSETQ, per germline. V gave up 1 base and J gave up 5 bases; unmatched junction bases: 7. This CDR3 has 15 residues. The CDR3 region has the DNA TGCGCCAGCAGCTTGAGCGGGAGAGTTCTGGAGACCCAGTACTTC. Translating gives CASSLSGRVLETQYF.

This chain connects TRBV2 to TRBJ2-1; 11 bases map to TRBD2. Germline V gene sequence: CDR1 SNHLY, CDR2 FYNNEI. This CDR3 has 15 amino acids. V shed 7 bases and J 0 bases; nucleotides not matched to a gene: 2. As DNA, the CDR3 is TGTGCCAGCACCACTAGCGGGAGCTCCTACAATGAGCAGTTCTTC. Protein sequence: CASTTSGSSYNEQFF.

This chain uses TRBV18 with TRBJ1-5; D might be TRBD1 (6 bases). V lost 8 bases to trimming and J lost 3 bases, with 11 bases between them. Germline assignment: CDR1 KGHSH and CDR2 LQKENI. The CDR3 extends over 13 amino acids. The CDR3 DNA sequence: TGTGCCAGCGCGACAGGCTCCAATCAGCCCCAGCATTTT. Its protein is CASATGSNQPQHF.

The chain is built from TRBV19 and TRBJ2-1; TRBD2 aligns across 8 bases. Germline V gives CDR1 LNHDA, CDR2 SQIVND (reference sequence). The V segment lost 3 bases and the J segment 8 bases; nucleotides outside the gene matches: 9. The CDR3 sequence is 15 residues long. The CDR3 region has the DNA TGTGCCAGTAGTATGGTAGCGGGAAGCCTTTATGAGCAGTTCTTC. Its protein is CASSMVAGSLYEQFF.

The rearrangement links TRBV6-4 to TRBJ2-3; either TRBD1 or TRBD2 may supply D (5 bases each). This CDR3 has 16 amino acids. The ends were cut back, 2 bases at V and 4 bases at J, with 16 bases in the middle. Germline lookup yields CDR1 MRHNA and CDR2 SNTAGT. This chain's CDR3 is CASSDPGRRTPDTQYF. DNA for the CDR3: TGTGCCAGCAGTGACCCGGGACGGCGGACCCCAGATACGCAGTATTTT.

This clone was seen a few times. The V call is TRBV10-2, the J call TRBJ2-7; D is perhaps TRBD1 (6 bases). The CDR3 runs 13 residues. The germline CDR1 and CDR2 sequences are WSHSY and SAAADI. Trimming removed 8 bases from V and 1 base from J, with 12 bases in between. The CDR3 DNA sequence: TGCGCCAGCGGCAGGGGTCAGTCCTACGAGCAGTACTTC. It encodes CASGRGQSYEQYF.

The V gene is TRBV7-8, the J gene TRBJ1-6; D call uncertain. Germline V gene data show CDR1 as SGHVS and CDR2 as FQNEAQ. There are 18 residues in the CDR3. V was cut by 0 bases and J by 0 bases, with 12 bases left in between. CDR3 coding DNA: TGTGCCAGCAGCTTAGCGTTGAGGCGCAGCTCCTATAATTCACCCCTCCACTTT. Protein: CASSLALRRSSYNSPLHF.

The chain links TRBV19 to TRBJ2-5; TRBD1 aligns across 8 bases. The germline V gene has CDR1 LNHDA and CDR2 SQIVND (reference sequence). The V segment lost 2 bases and the J segment 2 bases; nucleotides outside the gene matches: 4. The CDR3 has 15 amino acids. CDR3 in DNA: TGTGCCAGTAGTATACAGGGGGCCTGGCAAGAGACCCAGTACTTC. Protein: CASSIQGAWQETQYF. Drawing the rest from reference TRBV19 and TRBJ2-5, the complete variable domain is DGGITQSPKYLFRKEGQNVTLSCEQNLNHDAMYWYRQDPGQGLRLIYYSQIVNDFQKGDIAEGYSVSREKKESFPLTVTSAQKNPTAFYLCASSIQGAWQETQYFGPGTRLLVL.

The rearrangement joins TRBV6-5 to TRBJ1-2, with 10 bases lining up with TRBD1. This CDR3 has 16 residues. The V gene's germline CDR1 is MNHEY and CDR2 SVGAGI. Trimming cost V 4 bases and J 1 base; bases outside gene matches: 6. CDR3 sequence: CASSSDRGTINYGYTF. CDR3 in DNA: TGTGCCAGCAGTTCGGACAGGGGGACTATTAACTATGGCTACACCTTC.

V usage is TRBV5-1 and J usage is TRBJ1-1, with D perhaps TRBD1 (6 bases). V lost 1 base, J lost 5 bases, and 12 bases lay in between. Germline V CDR1 and CDR2: SGHRS, YFSETQ. This CDR3 spans 14 amino acids. The CDR3 DNA reads as TGCGCCAGCAGCTTGAGTCAGGGGTGGACTGAAGCTTTCTTT. Its protein is CASSLSQGWTEAFF. Full variable domain (missing parts from reference TRBV5-1 and TRBJ1-1): KAGVTQTPRYLIKTRGQQVTLSCSPISGHRSVSWYQQTPGQGLQFLFEYFSETQRNKGNFPGRFSGRQFSNSRSEMNVSTLELGDSALYLCASSLSQGWTEAFFGQGTRLTVV.

The chain carries TRBV11-2 and TRBJ2-2; D is undetermined. The germline CDR1 and CDR2 sequences are SGHAT and FQNNGV. The germline V and J ends were trimmed by 3 bases and 1 base, with 9 bases remaining between them. The CDR3 spans 15 residues. The CDR3 nucleotides read TGTGCCAGCAGCTTCGGGTCGCGGAACACCGGGGAGCTGTTTTTT. This codes for CASSFGSRNTGELFF.

The chain has TRBV29-1 and TRBJ2-5; D remains unclear. V lost 3 bases to trimming and J lost 4 bases, with 15 bases between them. CDR3 length: 14 residues. Germline CDR1 and CDR2: SQVTM and ANQGSEA. DNA of the CDR3: TGCAGCGTTGACCCGGGCTCGTACGGAGAGACCCAGTACTTC. The encoded protein is CSVDPGSYGETQYF.

This clone was counted a few times. The chain recombines TRBV19 with TRBJ1-4, with D perhaps matching TRBD1 (5 bases). CDR3 size: 16 residues. Germline values: CDR1 LNHDA, CDR2 SQIVND (reference sequence). Between the trimmed V and J ends, which lost 6 bases and 2 bases, there was a span of 16 bases. CDR3 nucleotides: TGTGCCAGTAGATCAACCGGGGCAGGGACTAATGAAAAACTGTTTTTT. Amino acids: CASRSTGAGTNEKLFF.

The J gene is TRBJ2-1, the V gene TRBV19; 7 nucleotides align to TRBD2. Trimming removed 2 bases from V and 4 bases from J; junction bases left unmatched: 5. The CDR3 runs to 15 residues. The germline CDR1 and CDR2 sequences are LNHDA and SQIVND (reference sequence). The CDR3, as DNA: TGTGCCAGTAGTATACCTAGCGGAACTTACAATGAGCAGTTCTTC. Its translation is CASSIPSGTYNEQFF.

V gene TRBV19 combines with J gene TRBJ1-3; TRBD1 matches 8 bases. The CDR3 contains 12 residues. From germline, CDR1 is LNHDA and CDR2 SQIVND (reference sequence). The ends lost 10 bases at V and 2 bases at J; junction bases unmatched: 1. CDR3 DNA sequence: TGTGCCACGACAGGGGCTGGAAACACCATATATTTT. Translated, it gives CATTGAGNTIYF.

V and J are TRBV4-2 and TRBJ2-7; maybe TRBD1 (6 bases). V lost 3 bases to trimming and J lost 0 bases, with 9 bases between them. The CDR3 spans 14 residues. Per the germline V gene, CDR1 is LGHNA and CDR2 is YNFKEQ. Here the CDR3 reads CASSQLRGSYEQYF. The CDR3 nucleotides are TGTGCCAGCAGCCAGCTCAGGGGCTCCTACGAGCAGTACTTC.